The clone carrying this T cell receptor (beta chain) appeared a few times. It was with 60 Vbeta and 13 Jbeta primers that the PCR ran. TCRdb's table, derived via immunoSEQ multiplex PCR, lists solely in-frame clones and lacks some. Here the sample spans 180,000 or so clones, about 79% being singletons. These data originate in a study of cytomegalovirus exposure and HLA in healthy donors. The CDR3 length is 15 residues. Trimming took 4 bases from V and 1 from J; bases not matched to a gene: 8. Germline V CDR1 and CDR2: SGHDT, YYEEEE. This receptor was taken from a man aged 18 to 30 in good health and CMV-seronegative. The sample consisted of PBMCs. This chain uses TRBV5-6 with TRBJ2-7, with TRBD1 identical over 7 bases. As DNA, the CDR3 is TGTGCCAGCAGCCTGGACAGGTTCCGGTCCTACGAGCAGTACTTC. As protein: CASSLDRFRSYEQYF.